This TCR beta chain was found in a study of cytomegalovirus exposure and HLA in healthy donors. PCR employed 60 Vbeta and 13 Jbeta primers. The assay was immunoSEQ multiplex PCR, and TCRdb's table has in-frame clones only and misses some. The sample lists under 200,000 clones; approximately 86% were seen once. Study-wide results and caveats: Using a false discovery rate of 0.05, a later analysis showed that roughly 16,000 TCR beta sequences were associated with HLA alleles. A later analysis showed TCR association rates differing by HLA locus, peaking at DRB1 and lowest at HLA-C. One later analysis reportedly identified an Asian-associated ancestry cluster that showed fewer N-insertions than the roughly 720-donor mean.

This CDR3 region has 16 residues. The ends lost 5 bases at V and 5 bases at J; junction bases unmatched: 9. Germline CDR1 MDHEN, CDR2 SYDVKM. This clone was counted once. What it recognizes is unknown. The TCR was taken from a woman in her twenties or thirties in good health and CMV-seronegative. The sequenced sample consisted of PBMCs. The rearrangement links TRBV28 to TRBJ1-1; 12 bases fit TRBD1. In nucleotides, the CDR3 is TGTGCCAGCAGTCCCGGGACAGGGGGCGACTATACTGAAGCTTTCTTT. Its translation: CASSPGTGGDYTEAFF.